This T cell receptor beta chain is drawn from a study of blood T cells in healthy people across ages. There are many counts of this clonotype. With 10 bases removed from V and 7 bases from J, the gap between germline ends came to 14 bases. The CDR3 spans 11 residues. With a J-beta primer mix and a sample-barcoded 5' primer, a second PCR ran about 7 to 11 cycles. One entry per CDR3 protein, called by TCRdb with MiXCR from the 5' RACE reads. The sample contains hundreds of thousands of distinct CDR3 sequences, roughly 30% of which appear only once. Source material: blood. This TCR was recovered from a woman aged 80 or over in good health. J is TRBJ2-7 and V is TRBV12-3 or TRBV12-4, with D perhaps TRBD1 (5 bases). The CDR3 protein is CATLRRGEQYF. As DNA, the CDR3 is TGTGCCACACTTCGTAGGGGAGAGCAGTACTTC.